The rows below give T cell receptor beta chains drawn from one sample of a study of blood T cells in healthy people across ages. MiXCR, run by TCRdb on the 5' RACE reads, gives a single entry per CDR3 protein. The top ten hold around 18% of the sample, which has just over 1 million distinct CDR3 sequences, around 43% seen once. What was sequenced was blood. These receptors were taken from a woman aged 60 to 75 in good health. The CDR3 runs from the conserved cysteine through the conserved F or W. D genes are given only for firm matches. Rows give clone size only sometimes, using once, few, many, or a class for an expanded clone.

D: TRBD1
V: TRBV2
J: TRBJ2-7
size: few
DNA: TGTGCCAGCAGAACGGGGGACAGGAATTGGTCCTACGAGCAGTACTTC
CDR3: CASRTGDRNWSYEQYF

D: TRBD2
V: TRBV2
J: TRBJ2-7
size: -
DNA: TGTGCCAGCAGTGACCTAGCGGCTTCCGGGCGACACAATGAGCAGTACTTC
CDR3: CASSDLAASGRHNEQYF

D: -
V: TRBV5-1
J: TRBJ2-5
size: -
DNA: TGCGCCAGCAGCTTATATGGGAGACAGGGAGGGTCGAATGAGCAGTACTTC
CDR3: CASSLYGRQGGSNEQYF

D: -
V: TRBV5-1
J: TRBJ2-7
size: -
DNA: TGCGCCAGCACCCTGTTTGGGGGGTCAATGAGGGAGCAGTACTTC
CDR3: CASTLFGGSMREQYF

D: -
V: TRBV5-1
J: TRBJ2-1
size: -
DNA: TGCGCCAGCAGCTTGGAGCGTCTTGATGAGCAGTTCTTC
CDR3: CASSLERLDEQFF

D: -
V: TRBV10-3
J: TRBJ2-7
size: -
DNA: TGTGCCATCAGTGGGGGGCACGAGCAGTACTTC
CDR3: CAISGGHEQYF

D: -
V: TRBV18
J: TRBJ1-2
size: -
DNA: TGTGCCAGCTCACCACAGAGGACAGCTGCTAACTATGGCTACACCTTC
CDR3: CASSPQRTAANYGYTF

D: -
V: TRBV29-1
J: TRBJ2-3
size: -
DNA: TGCAGCGTCAAAGGAGGGGATACTAGCACAGGTACGCAGTATTTT
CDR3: CSVKGGDTSTGTQYF

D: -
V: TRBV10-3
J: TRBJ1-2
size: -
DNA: TGTGCCATCAGTGAGGGGGGCGTTGGGGGATTCACCTTC
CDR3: CAISEGGVGGFTF

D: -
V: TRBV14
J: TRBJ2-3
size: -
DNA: TGTGCCAGCAGCCAAGGACTGGACACAGATACGCAGTATTTT
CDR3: CASSQGLDTDTQYF

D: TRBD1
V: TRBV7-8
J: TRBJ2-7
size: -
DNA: TGTGCCAGCAGCTGGGACAGGGGGGCTTCCTACGAGCAGTACTTC
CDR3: CASSWDRGASYEQYF

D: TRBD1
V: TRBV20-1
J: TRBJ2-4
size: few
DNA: TGCAGTGCTAGAGAGGGACAGGGGAATCTAGCCAAAAACATTCAGTACTTC
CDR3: CSAREGQGNLAKNIQYF

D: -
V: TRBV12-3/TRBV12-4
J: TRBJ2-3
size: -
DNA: TGTGCCAGCACTACGAAGGGACCCCTCACAGATACGCAGTATTTT
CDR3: CASTTKGPLTDTQYF

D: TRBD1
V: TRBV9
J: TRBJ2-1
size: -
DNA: TGTGCCAGCAGCATATTCGGACAGGCCACCTACAATGAGCAGTTCTTC
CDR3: CASSIFGQATYNEQFF

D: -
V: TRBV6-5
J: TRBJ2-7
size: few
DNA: TGTGCCAGCAGTAACGGGGGTCAAGGGGGTTACGAGCAGTACTTC
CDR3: CASSNGGQGGYEQYF

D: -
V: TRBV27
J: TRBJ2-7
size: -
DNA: TGTGCCAGCAGTCCTGGGGGACCGGCCTACGAGCAGTACTTC
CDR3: CASSPGGPAYEQYF

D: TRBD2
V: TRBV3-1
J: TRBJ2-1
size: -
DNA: TGTGCCAGCAGCCAGGGATTAGCGGGAAGGTACAATGAGCAGTTCTTC
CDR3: CASSQGLAGRYNEQFF

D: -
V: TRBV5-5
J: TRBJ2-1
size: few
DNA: TGTGCCAGCAGAAGGAGCGCCGGGTTGGACTACAATGAGCAGTTCTTC
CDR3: CASRRSAGLDYNEQFF

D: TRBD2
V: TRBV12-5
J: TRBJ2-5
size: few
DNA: TGTGCTAGTGGTAAAGGGACTAGCGAAGGAGAGACCCAGTACTTC
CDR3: CASGKGTSEGETQYF

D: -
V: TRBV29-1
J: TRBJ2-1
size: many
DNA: TGCAGCGTTTTTGGACGGGGCAATGAGCAGTTCTTC
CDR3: CSVFGRGNEQFF

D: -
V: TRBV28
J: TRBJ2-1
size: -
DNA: TGTGCCAGCAGTTTTATCCCAGAAGAGCGGTTCTTC
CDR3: CASSFIPEERFF

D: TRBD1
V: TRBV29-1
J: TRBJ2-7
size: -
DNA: TGCAGCGTCTTGGGCGACAGGGGCACCTCTGGAGAGCAGTACTTC
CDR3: CSVLGDRGTSGEQYF

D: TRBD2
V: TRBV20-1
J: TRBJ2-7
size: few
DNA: TGCAGTGTCTTCGGGACTATCATGTACGAGCAGTACTTC
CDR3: CSVFGTIMYEQYF

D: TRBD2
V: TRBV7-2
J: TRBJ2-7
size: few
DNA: TGTGCCAGCAGCTTAATCTCCCTGACTAGCGAGCTCTCCTACGAGCAGTACTTC
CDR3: CASSLISLTSELSYEQYF

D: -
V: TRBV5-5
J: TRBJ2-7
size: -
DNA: TGTGCCAGCAGTGGGTTGGGGGTTTCCTACGAGCAGTACTTC
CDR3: CASSGLGVSYEQYF

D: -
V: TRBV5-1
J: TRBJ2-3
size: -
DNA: TGCGCCAGCAGCCTCGATGAGGGGAGTCCTCGCACAGATACGCAGTATTTT
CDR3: CASSLDEGSPRTDTQYF

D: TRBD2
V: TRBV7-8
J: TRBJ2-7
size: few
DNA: TGTGCCAGCAGCTTAAGCGGGGGGACCACCTACGAGCAGTACTTC
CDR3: CASSLSGGTTYEQYF

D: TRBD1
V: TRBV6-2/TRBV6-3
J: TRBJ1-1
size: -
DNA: TGTGCCAGCAGAGAAGGGGGCCCGGAAGGAGCTTTCTTT
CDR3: CASREGGPEGAFF

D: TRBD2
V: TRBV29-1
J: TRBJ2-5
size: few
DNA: TGCAGCGTTGAAGATCCTAGGGGCGGGAGAAAGACCCAGTACTTC
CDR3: CSVEDPRGGRKTQYF

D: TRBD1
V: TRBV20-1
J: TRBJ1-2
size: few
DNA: TGCAGTGCTAGTGGGACAGGGGGATACAACTATGGCTACACCTTC
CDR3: CSASGTGGYNYGYTF

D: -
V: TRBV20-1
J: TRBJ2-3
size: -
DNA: TGCAGTGCTTCCTGGGACGGATACACAGATACGCGGTATTTT
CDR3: CSASWDGYTDTRYF

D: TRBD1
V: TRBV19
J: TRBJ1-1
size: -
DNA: TGTGCCAGCCGCACAACAGGGGGAGTAACTGAAGCTTTCTTT
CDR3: CASRTTGGVTEAFF

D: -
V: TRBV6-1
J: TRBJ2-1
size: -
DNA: TGTGCCAGCAGTGAAAGAACGGTGGGCTACAATGAGCAGTTCTTC
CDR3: CASSERTVGYNEQFF

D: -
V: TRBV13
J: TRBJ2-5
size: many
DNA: TGTGCCAGCAGCTTAGGAGGAGGGACGCAAGAGACCCAGTACTTC
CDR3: CASSLGGGTQETQYF

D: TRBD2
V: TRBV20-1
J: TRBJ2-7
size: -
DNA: TGCAGTGCTAGGGGCCTAGCGGAGAACAATGAGCAGTACTTC
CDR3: CSARGLAENNEQYF

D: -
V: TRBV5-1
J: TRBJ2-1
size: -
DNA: TGCGCCAGCAGCTTGGGGGGGTCGGGTATGGATGAGCAGTTCTTC
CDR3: CASSLGGSGMDEQFF

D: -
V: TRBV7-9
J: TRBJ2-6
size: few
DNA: TGTGCCAGCGGACCACGGGGGTTTGGGGCCAACGTCCTGACTTTC
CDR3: CASGPRGFGANVLTF

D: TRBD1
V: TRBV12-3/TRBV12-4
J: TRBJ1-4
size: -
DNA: TGTGCCAGCAGACAGGGGTCTAATGAAAAACTGTTTTTT
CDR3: CASRQGSNEKLFF

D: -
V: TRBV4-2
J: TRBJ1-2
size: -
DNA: TGTGCCAGCAGCCAAGATTGGCAGAGCCCGCGGGCTGGCTACACCTTC
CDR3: CASSQDWQSPRAGYTF

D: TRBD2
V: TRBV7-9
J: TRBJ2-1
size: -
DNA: TGTGCCAGCAGATTTAGCGGGCCTTACAATGAGCAGTTCTTC
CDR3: CASRFSGPYNEQFF

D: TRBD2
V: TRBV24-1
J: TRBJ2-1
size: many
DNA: TGTGCCACTGCTCCGGGACTAGCGGGAGGGGGGCAGTTCTTC
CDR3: CATAPGLAGGGQFF

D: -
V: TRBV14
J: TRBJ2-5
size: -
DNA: TGTGCCAGCAGCCAAGTTGGGGTCCTGGAGACCCAGTACTTC
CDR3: CASSQVGVLETQYF

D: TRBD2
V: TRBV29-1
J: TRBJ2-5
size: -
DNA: TGCAGCGTTGTACCTAGCGGGAAGGCGGGGGAGCAGTACTTC
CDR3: CSVVPSGKAGEQYF

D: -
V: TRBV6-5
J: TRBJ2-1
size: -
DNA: TGTGCCAGCAGTTACGGCGTCGTTCTCGGGACGGGATACAATGAGCAGTTCTTC
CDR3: CASSYGVVLGTGYNEQFF

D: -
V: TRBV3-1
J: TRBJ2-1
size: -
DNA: TGTGCCAGCAGCCGTGGGGCCTCTTCCTACAATGAGCAGTTCTTC
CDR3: CASSRGASSYNEQFF

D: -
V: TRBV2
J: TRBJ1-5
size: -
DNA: TGTGCCAGCAGTAACTCTCCGAGGGGCAGCAATCAGCCCCAGCATTTT
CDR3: CASSNSPRGSNQPQHF

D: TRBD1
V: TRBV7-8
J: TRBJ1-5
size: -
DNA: TGTGCCAGCAGCAACGGGACAGGGGTAAATCAGCCCCAGCATTTT
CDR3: CASSNGTGVNQPQHF